These T cell receptor beta chains were read from a single sample in a study of read filtering for tumor transcriptome and immune sequencing. TCRdb reanalysed the reads using MiXCR and keeps one entry per CDR3 protein. In the table there are some 130,000 distinct CDR3 sequences, roughly 13% of which are singletons. Material: a population of CD138-negative cells sorted from bone marrow. Receptors were obtained from a donor at least 40 years old with multiple myeloma. The CDR3 runs from the conserved cysteine through the conserved F or W. Fields, in order: D gene, J gene, V gene, CDR3 protein. D genes are given only for firm matches.

d_call: .
j_call: TRBJ2-6
v_call: TRBV10-3
cdr3_aa: CAISDDSGANVLTF

d_call: .
j_call: TRBJ1-2
v_call: TRBV4-1
cdr3_aa: CASSLSSVPGTATNYGYTF

d_call: TRBD1
j_call: TRBJ2-3
v_call: TRBV5-6
cdr3_aa: CASSSPGQGTDTQYF

d_call: TRBD1
j_call: TRBJ1-5
v_call: TRBV27
cdr3_aa: CASSLSINMGQGVQPQHF

d_call: TRBD2
j_call: TRBJ2-1
v_call: TRBV14
cdr3_aa: CASSPGRVSYNEQFF

d_call: .
j_call: TRBJ2-2
v_call: TRBV6-5
cdr3_aa: CASSRRDLYTGELFF

d_call: TRBD2
j_call: TRBJ2-6
v_call: TRBV7-2
cdr3_aa: CASSLSGGSGANVLTF

d_call: .
j_call: TRBJ2-1
v_call: TRBV29-1
cdr3_aa: CSMSSSVYNEQFF

d_call: .
j_call: TRBJ2-7
v_call: TRBV2
cdr3_aa: CASSQAYEQYF

d_call: .
j_call: TRBJ2-1
v_call: TRBV6-6
cdr3_aa: CASSFPASSYNEQFF

d_call: TRBD2
j_call: TRBJ2-3
v_call: TRBV15
cdr3_aa: CATSLAATTDTQYF

d_call: TRBD1
j_call: TRBJ1-5
v_call: TRBV6-6
cdr3_aa: CASTLDRGSQPQHF

d_call: TRBD2
j_call: TRBJ2-1
v_call: TRBV9
cdr3_aa: CASSVDSSGSPYYNERFF

d_call: TRBD1
j_call: TRBJ2-1
v_call: TRBV29-1
cdr3_aa: CSGGTGTGNEQFF

d_call: TRBD1
j_call: TRBJ1-2
v_call: TRBV4-1
cdr3_aa: CASSQTSLQGVYGYTF

d_call: TRBD1
j_call: TRBJ1-4
v_call: TRBV4-1
cdr3_aa: CASSHQTPGTGGEKLFF

d_call: .
j_call: TRBJ2-1
v_call: TRBV25-1
cdr3_aa: CASKGSANEQFF

d_call: .
j_call: TRBJ2-7
v_call: TRBV27
cdr3_aa: CASSFPGPPYEQYF

d_call: .
j_call: TRBJ2-1
v_call: TRBV7-3
cdr3_aa: CASSTTRGHSSEQFF

d_call: .
j_call: TRBJ1-1
v_call: TRBV29-1
cdr3_aa: CSVEGGPMNTEAFF

d_call: .
j_call: TRBJ2-1
v_call: TRBV29-1
cdr3_aa: CSVGIPGNEQFF

d_call: TRBD1
j_call: TRBJ1-4
v_call: TRBV28
cdr3_aa: CASSWPGGDEKLFF

d_call: TRBD1
j_call: TRBJ1-5
v_call: TRBV19
cdr3_aa: CASSPDRADGQPQHF

d_call: .
j_call: TRBJ1-6
v_call: TRBV19
cdr3_aa: CASSDRENSPLHF

d_call: TRBD1
j_call: TRBJ1-4
v_call: TRBV20-1
cdr3_aa: CSASRTGANEKLFF

d_call: .
j_call: TRBJ2-3
v_call: TRBV9
cdr3_aa: CASSETPSGGDTTDTQYF

d_call: .
j_call: TRBJ1-1
v_call: TRBV5-1
cdr3_aa: CASNAGYENTEAFF

d_call: TRBD2
j_call: TRBJ2-5
v_call: TRBV3-1
cdr3_aa: CASSQGLAGGKETQYF

d_call: .
j_call: TRBJ1-1
v_call: TRBV5-6
cdr3_aa: CASLPDVGRPNTEAFF

d_call: TRBD2
j_call: TRBJ2-3
v_call: TRBV20-1
cdr3_aa: CSARDLTSGGIADTQYF

d_call: .
j_call: TRBJ2-7
v_call: TRBV28
cdr3_aa: CASSRPSPYEQYF

d_call: .
j_call: TRBJ2-7
v_call: TRBV30
cdr3_aa: CAWERSTNEQYF

d_call: TRBD1
j_call: TRBJ1-5
v_call: TRBV19
cdr3_aa: CASRRQGERNQPQHF

d_call: .
j_call: TRBJ1-1
v_call: TRBV21-1
cdr3_aa: CASVQGYTEAFF

d_call: TRBD1
j_call: TRBJ1-6
v_call: TRBV2
cdr3_aa: CASSYTAGTGTQSSYNSPLHF

d_call: .
j_call: TRBJ1-4
v_call: TRBV4-1
cdr3_aa: CASSQAGYNEKLFF

d_call: .
j_call: TRBJ2-1
v_call: TRBV30
cdr3_aa: CAWTRSSYNEQFF

d_call: .
j_call: TRBJ1-1
v_call: TRBV6-5
cdr3_aa: CASSYEDTRDTEAFF

d_call: .
j_call: TRBJ2-3
v_call: TRBV2
cdr3_aa: CASSEHRSTDTQYF

d_call: .
j_call: TRBJ1-1
v_call: TRBV27
cdr3_aa: CASSLSQTLNTEAFF

d_call: TRBD2
j_call: TRBJ2-1
v_call: TRBV20-1
cdr3_aa: CSARSLAGGTYNEQFF

d_call: TRBD1
j_call: TRBJ1-5
v_call: TRBV2
cdr3_aa: CASSVTGGGNQPQHF

d_call: TRBD2
j_call: TRBJ2-2
v_call: TRBV19
cdr3_aa: CASQEWREFNTGELFF

d_call: .
j_call: TRBJ2-2
v_call: TRBV28
cdr3_aa: CASSLGARRPENTGELFF

d_call: .
j_call: TRBJ2-1
v_call: TRBV11-2
cdr3_aa: CASSKTGTNNEQFF

d_call: .
j_call: TRBJ2-2
v_call: TRBV18
cdr3_aa: CASSPRQGPNTGELFF

d_call: .
j_call: TRBJ1-1
v_call: TRBV29-1
cdr3_aa: CSVAWVMNTEAFF

d_call: .
j_call: TRBJ2-7
v_call: TRBV7-6
cdr3_aa: CASSPRTKDYEQYF

d_call: TRBD1
j_call: TRBJ1-1
v_call: TRBV18
cdr3_aa: CASSPGDRNTEAFF

d_call: TRBD1
j_call: TRBJ2-5
v_call: TRBV28
cdr3_aa: CASSLGGQGRETQYF

d_call: TRBD1
j_call: TRBJ2-7
v_call: TRBV30
cdr3_aa: CAWSVGQTYEQYF

d_call: TRBD1
j_call: TRBJ2-1
v_call: TRBV4-2
cdr3_aa: CASSQDWDRSYNEQFF

d_call: TRBD2
j_call: TRBJ2-2
v_call: TRBV2
cdr3_aa: CASRALAGVTGELFF

d_call: TRBD2
j_call: TRBJ2-2
v_call: TRBV6-5
cdr3_aa: CASSWGLAGVGTGELFF